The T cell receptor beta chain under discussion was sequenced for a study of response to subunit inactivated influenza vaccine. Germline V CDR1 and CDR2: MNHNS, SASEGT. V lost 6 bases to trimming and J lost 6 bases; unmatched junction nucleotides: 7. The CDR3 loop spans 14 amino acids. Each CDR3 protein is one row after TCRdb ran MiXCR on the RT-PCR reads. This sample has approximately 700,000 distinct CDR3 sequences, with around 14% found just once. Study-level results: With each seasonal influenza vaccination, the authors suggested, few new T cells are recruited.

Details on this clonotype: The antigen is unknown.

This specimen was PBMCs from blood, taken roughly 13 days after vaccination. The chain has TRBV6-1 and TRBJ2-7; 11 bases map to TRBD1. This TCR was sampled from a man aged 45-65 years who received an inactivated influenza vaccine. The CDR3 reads CASRGQGGIVEQYF. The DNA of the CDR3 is TGTGCCAGCAGGGGACAGGGGGGTATCGTCGAGCAGTACTTC.